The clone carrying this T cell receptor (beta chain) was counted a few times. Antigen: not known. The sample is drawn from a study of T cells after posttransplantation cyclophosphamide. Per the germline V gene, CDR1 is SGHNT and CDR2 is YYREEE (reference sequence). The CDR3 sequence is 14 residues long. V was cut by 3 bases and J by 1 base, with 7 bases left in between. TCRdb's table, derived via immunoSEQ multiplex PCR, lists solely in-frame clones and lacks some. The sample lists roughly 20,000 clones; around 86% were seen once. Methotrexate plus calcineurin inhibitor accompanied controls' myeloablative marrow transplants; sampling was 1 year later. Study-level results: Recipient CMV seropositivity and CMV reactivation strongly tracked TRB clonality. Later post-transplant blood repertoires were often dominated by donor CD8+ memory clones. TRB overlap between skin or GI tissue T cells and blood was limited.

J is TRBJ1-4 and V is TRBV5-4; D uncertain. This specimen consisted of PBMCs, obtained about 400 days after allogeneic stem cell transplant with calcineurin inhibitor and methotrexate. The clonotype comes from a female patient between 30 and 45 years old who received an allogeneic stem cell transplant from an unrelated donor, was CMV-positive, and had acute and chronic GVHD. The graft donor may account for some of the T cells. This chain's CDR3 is CASSWAGTNEKLFF. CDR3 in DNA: TGTGCCAGCAGCTGGGCGGGAACTAATGAAAAACTGTTTTTT. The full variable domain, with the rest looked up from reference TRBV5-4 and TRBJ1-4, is ETGVTQSPTHLIKTRGQQVTLRCSSQSGHNTVSWYQQALGQGPQFIFQYYREEENGRGNFPPRFSGLQFPNYSSELNVNALELDDSALYLCASSWAGTNEKLFFGSGTQLSVL.